The entry that follows covers one TCR beta chain sequence. Deletions cut 5 bases from V and 1 base from J, with 10 bases between. The length of the CDR3 is 14 residues. Germline V lookup: CDR1 KGHDR, CDR2 SFDVKD. This sample was taken from a study of blood T cell repertoires in COVID-19. Study information: Material from acute and convalescent COVID-19 was sourced from the United States, Italy and Spain. T cells, B-cell-depleted T cells, or PBMCs supplied cDNA or gDNA.

Original methodology: The authors estimated nucleated cell counts from reference gene primer amplification. Sequenced by immunoSEQ multiplex PCR; TCRdb stores in-frame clones only, minus some. The D gene and trimming were derived from the DNA, and the V and J assignments and clone size from that table. The sample contains approximately 250,000 clones, around 78% of which appear only once. Input material: peripheral blood. V gene TRBV24-1 combines with J gene TRBJ1-1; D remains unclear. This sequence was found in a man aged 60 to 75 who had recovered from COVID-19. This CDR3 reads CATSGRSGNTEAFF. CDR3 nucleotide sequence: TGTGCCACCAGTGGCCGATCAGGGAACACTGAAGCTTTCTTT.